This T cell receptor (beta chain) was retrieved from a study of T cells in localized non-small cell lung cancer. Details on this clone: What it binds is unknown.

The CDR3 spans 19 residues. The V end was cut by 4 bases, the J end by 0 bases, with 26 bases between. Germline CDR1 is SGHRS and CDR2 is YFSETQ. General study points: A median of approximately 50 of the top 100 tumor clones appeared in adjacent lung, which was paired and uninvolved. It was uninvolved adjacent lung that showed the highest T cell clonality, exceeding tumor. Only one tumor region went through sequencing, so heterogeneity may still be there.

Some clones are missing from TCRdb's copy, which holds only in-frame ones; the method was immunoSEQ multiplex PCR. The table has about 1,400 clones, roughly 26% seen once. This receptor was taken from a man aged 35 to 69 with stage II lung adenocarcinoma. This specimen was lung tumor tissue, taken before any cancer treatment. The chain carries TRBV5-1 and TRBJ2-7; weak D call: TRBD1 (6 bases). This CDR3 reads CASSQPEINRAGYSYEQYF. The DNA of the CDR3 is TGCGCCAGCAGCCAGCCTGAAATAAACAGGGCTGGTTACTCCTACGAGCAGTACTTC.